Below, one T cell receptor (beta chain) is given with its context. Its cognate antigen has yet to be identified. The record has no base qualities; no much larger clone is one base away. The source of the sample is a study of blood T cells in healthy people across ages (dated by TCRdb to the mid-2010s). As for the study more broadly: In model experiments, roughly one uniquely barcoded TCR beta cDNA molecule per two T cells was captured by template switching. Donors were grouped into four age groups: young (average 16 years), middle-aged (39), aged (around 66) and long-lived (approximately 82). The study analyzed two additional independent replicas of 1 million unique cDNA reads from the same blood draw for two donors, one aged 18 to 30 and one aged 80 or older. To track age-related changes in TCR beta repertoire diversity, the study relied on deep sequencing normalized with unique cDNA molecular identifiers.

The library was produced with 5' RACE. This sample was sequenced with an Illumina HiSeq 2500. A second PCR of about 6 to 11 cycles was performed with a sample-barcoded 5' primer and a J-beta primer mix. Each TCR beta cDNA molecule received a unique molecular identifier from a template-switch 5' adaptor carrying 12 random nucleotides. Each sample yielded at least 2.5 million CDR3-containing paired-end reads. First-strand cDNA synthesis was performed from all RNA using the Mint cDNA synthesis kit, with priming by a TRBC-specific oligonucleotide. After uracil-DNA glycosylase treatment, a first 18-cycle PCR used universal primers M1SS and BC2_uni_R on all cDNA. From the authors' description of their analysis: Normalization of each sample was performed by random selection of 1 million high-quality reads, each carrying a distinct molecular identifier. Reads sharing molecular identifiers were discarded rather than binned into consensus sequences. MiTCR, with a Q25 quality threshold and the strictest error-elimination algorithm, was used for CDR3 identification, clonotype clustering and error correction. A nonparametric unseen species model with Euler transformation was used to estimate a lower bound on total TCR beta diversity. Using fastp trimming at Q25 and MiXCR clonotype assembly, TCRdb reanalyzed the public sequencing data and kept in-frame beta chains. Here each entry gathers all rows of one CDR3 protein and keeps the most common genes and DNA. What appears here as the V and J calls and clone size reflects TCRdb's work, not the paper's. This sample holds under 700,000 distinct CDR3 sequences; around 24% were observed only once. The ten most abundant clones make up around 10% of the sample.

V ends up 1 base short and J 7 bases short, with an unmatched junction base count of 9. Reading the germline V gene (reference sequence) gives CDR1 DFQATT and CDR2 SNEGSKA. Counted from cysteine to phenylalanine, this CDR3 has 15 amino acids. The entry retains the CDR3 DNA only, 45 bases that are in frame from base 1. The research as a whole found: Observed TCR beta diversity per million T cells fell roughly linearly with age, and a significant reduction was already apparent by age roughly 40. Because donor CMV infection status was unknown, age-related changes in expanded clonotypes were potentially confounded. Observed TCR beta diversity correlated strongly with the percentage of naive T cells measured by flow cytometry. Estimates of total diversity from one million sequenced T cells were regarded as lower bounds and underestimates. The long-lived group showed more naive CD4+ T cells, fewer expanded clones and increased TCR diversity than the aged group, suggesting age selection. Conclusive comparison of naive and antigen-experienced compartments was prevented by the profiling of bulk unsorted PBMCs.

Donors were around 37 systemically healthy Caucasian individuals from Russia aged roughly 6 to 90 years. Approximately 9.7 milliliters of peripheral blood were drawn from each donor into EDTA-treated Vacutainer tubes. Ficoll-Paque density-gradient centrifugation was used to isolate PBMCs, with at least 6.5 million per sample. Total RNA was extracted from PBMCs with Trizol reagent, with at least 6 micrograms obtained per sample. The percentages of naive CD45RAhigh/CD27high T cells were determined by flow cytometry on a PBMC aliquot from every donor. These same records also appear under a second study, on T cells of mothers and their children. The other study reports the following: Donors were nine systemically healthy Caucasian individuals: three mothers and their six children. cDNA synthesis consumed the entire amount of extracted RNA, loaded at 1.5 ug RNA in each 15 ul reaction. Sample barcodes and 2-4 random nucleotides were added via the M1S primer in the second PCR. Over 9 million TCR beta CDR3 reads came from each mother, compared with about 3.2 million reads from each child. TCR recombination output is similarly shaped by thymic selection in related and unrelated pairs, with a minor effect exerted by inherited differences. Normalized repertoire overlap was always slightly but never significantly higher in related than unrelated mother-child pairs. Persistent microchimeric T cell clones were not detected, at a sensitivity of roughly 100 clones per million clonotypes. The study used deep NGS to compare TCR beta repertoires of mothers and children, seeking features distinguishing related mother-child pairs from unrelated individuals. Mothers averaged about 37 +/- 4 years of age and children averaged around 10 +/- 4 years. After adapter ligation was performed with NEBNext reagents, the libraries were sequenced on an Illumina HiSeq 2000 with 100+100 nt paired-end reads. To avoid cross-contamination, the mother libraries and the child libraries were prepared a month apart and sequenced in separate runs. Each donor had between roughly 500,000 and 2,200,000 distinct TCR beta clonotypes identified. Naive TCR beta clonotypes were estimated from low-frequency clonotypes matched to each donor's FACS-determined naive share, without sorting.

The chain was built from TRBV20-1 and TRBJ1-1, with TRBD1 matching 10 junction bases. Sequencing was performed on blood. The receptor was isolated from a boy aged 5-17 years in good health. CDR3 sequence: CSARVQGQGLGEAFF. The DNA sequence is as follows: TGCAGTGCTAGAGTCCAGGGACAGGGGCTTGGTGAAGCTTTCTTT.